Below, 8 T cell receptor beta chains from the same sample are listed, as sequenced in a study of T-cell memory formation after mild COVID-19. TCRdb re-analysed the 5' RACE reads in MiXCR, keeping a single row per CDR3 protein. Among approximately 300,000 distinct CDR3 sequences listed, 8% to 10% were seen once. Sequenced: PBMCs or a T cell subset sorted from them (not recorded which). These receptors were obtained from a man between 18 and 35 years old who had mild COVID-19 (a few samples of this study predate the infection). Cell type and time point are not known.

This clonotype occurred once. The rearrangement uses TRBV5-1 and TRBJ2-6; the D gene is possibly TRBD2 (6 bases). This CDR3 spans 17 amino acids. V lost 0 bases to trimming and J lost 2 bases, with 12 bases between them. Germline loops: CDR1 SGHRS, CDR2 YFSETQ. In nucleotides, the CDR3 is TGCGCCAGCAGCTTGGGTTCGGGACTTCCTGGGGCCAACGTCCTGACTTTC. Amino acids: CASSLGSGLPGANVLTF.

This clonotype has more than one count but fewer than ten. V gene TRBV7-6 combines with J gene TRBJ1-1; a weak D match, TRBD1 (6 bases). Trimming took off 8 bases at V and 1 base at J, with 17 bases between the two ends. The length of the CDR3 is 15 residues. The germline V gene encodes CDR1 SGHVS and CDR2 FNYEAQ. The CDR3 coding sequence is TGTGCCAGCGCCCGCGCCGGGGACAAGAACACTGAAGCTTTCTTT. Amino acid sequence: CASARAGDKNTEAFF.

The chain has TRBV6-2 or TRBV6-3 and TRBJ2-7; D may be TRBD1 (7 bases). The CDR3 runs 14 residues. Germline assignment: CDR1 MNHEY and CDR2 SVGEGT. Trimming took 5 bases from V and 4 from J, leaving 15 bases between them. CDR3 sequence reads: CASSPGGTVYEQYV. The CDR3 nucleotides are TGTGCCAGCAGTCCTGGGGGGACAGTGTACGAGCAGTACGTC.

J is TRBJ2-7 and V is TRBV7-2, with D possibly TRBD1 on 6 matching bases. The CDR3 contains 15 residues. The germline CDR1 and CDR2 sequences are SGHTA and FQGNSA. V was shortened by 6 bases and J by 1 base, with 16 bases between the two germline ends. CDR3 sequence (DNA): TGTGCCAGCAGTCGACAGGACAGTCCTTCCTACGAGCAGTACTTC. Translating it yields CASSRQDSPSYEQYF.

V gene TRBV6-5 combines with J gene TRBJ1-2; 7 bases match TRBD1. The CDR3 length is 13 residues. CDR1 and CDR2 (germline): MNHEY, SVGAGI. V gave up 0 bases and J gave up 6 bases; unmatched junction bases: 1. The DNA for the CDR3 is TGTGCCAGCAGTTACTCGACAGGGAATGGCTACACCTTC. Amino acids: CASSYSTGNGYTF.

This clonotype was counted a few times. J is TRBJ1-1 and V is TRBV7-9; 8 bases agree with TRBD1. J lost 7 bases, V lost 1 base, and 8 bases had no gene match. Germline lookup yields CDR1 SEHNR and CDR2 FQNEAQ (reference sequence). There are 15 residues in the CDR3. DNA for the CDR3: TGTGCCAGCAGCTTAGGGACAGGGCCTGGGGGTGAAGCTTTCTTT. Protein product: CASSLGTGPGGEAFF.

This clonotype has more than one count but fewer than ten. The CDR3 sequence: CSARVRGLGSAQHF. The CDR3 nucleotides are TGCAGTGCTAGAGTAAGGGGCCTAGGATCGGCCCAGCATTTT. The gene calls are TRBV20-1 and TRBJ1-5, with D perhaps matching TRBD1 (5 bases). Per germline, CDR1 DFQATT and CDR2 SNEGSKA (reference sequence). CDR3 size: 14 residues. Trimming stripped 1 base from V and 11 bases from J, with 18 bases between.

There are a few counts of this clonotype. V is TRBV15 and J is TRBJ1-6; TRBD1 agrees at 7 bases. Germline assignment: CDR1 LNHNV and CDR2 YYDKDF (reference sequence). The CDR3 consists of 15 residues. The V and J ends lost 3 bases and 8 bases, in that order; junction bases with no gene match: 7. This CDR3 reads CATSSWRQGHSPLHF. CDR3 bases: TGTGCCACCAGCAGTTGGAGACAGGGACATTCACCCCTCCACTTT.